This T cell receptor (beta chain) was documented in a study of shared clonotypes between healthy human individuals. Broader study findings: The sharing of approximately 4.6% of naive CD4 clonotypes was seen across several donors. Estimated clonotype richness was generally higher in naive than memory subsets.

Authors' data handling: Because ImmunoSEQ provided only junction sequences with no quality scores, the filtering differed. Measured with immunoSEQ multiplex PCR; TCRdb has only the in-frame clones, and not every one. V, J and clone size were drawn from that table, and D and trimming were deduced from the DNA. The sample yields about 2.4 million clones, approximately 94% seen once. The V end lost 4 bases, the J end lost 8 bases, and 15 bases lay between the germline ends. This CDR3 has 13 residues. Germline V lookup: CDR1 SQVTM, CDR2 ANQGSEA. A word on this clone: Antigen: not known.

This clonotype originated in a man aged 18 to 30 in good health. The chain joins TRBV29-1 to TRBJ2-1; the D gene is possibly TRBD1 (6 bases). The specimen sequenced was naive CD4+ T cells sorted from blood. As for subset: CD45RA+ positively selected. Here the CDR3 reads CSVGQYRDHEQFF. The CDR3 DNA sequence: TGCAGCGTTGGACAGTACAGGGATCATGAGCAGTTCTTC.